A single sample is the source of the 10 T cell receptor beta chains below, sequenced in a study of graft-versus-host responses after intestinal transplantation. Sequencing was performed with immunoSEQ multiplex PCR; in TCRdb, only in-frame clones are kept and a portion is missing. The table records about 16,000 clones, 85% to 95% of them present only once. This sample comprised PBMCs, obtained 23 days after intestinal transplant. All receptors derive from a human patient who received an intestinal transplant, so some T cells may come from the graft donor.

J is TRBJ1-5 and V is TRBV6-1; D unresolved. Germline V gives CDR1 MNHNS, CDR2 SASEGT. The V and J ends lost 2 bases and 7 bases respectively, with 15 bases between them. This CDR3 is built from 15 residues. CDR3 sequence reads: CASSERSRLEQPQHF. The CDR3, as DNA: TGTGCCAGCAGTGAAAGGTCCAGGTTGGAGCAGCCCCAGCATTTT.

This chain uses TRBV28 with TRBJ1-3, with D maybe TRBD1 (5 bases). The CDR3 is made up of 16 amino acids. Germline V lookup: CDR1 MDHEN, CDR2 SYDVKM. Trimming removed 6 bases from V and 0 bases from J, with 15 bases in between. The CDR3 spells CASRRTLPSSGNTIYF. For the CDR3, the DNA is TGTGCCAGCAGGCGGACACTCCCTAGCTCTGGAAACACCATATATTTT.

This chain links TRBV11-2 with TRBJ2-2, with TRBD2 identical over 8 bases. This CDR3 comprises 15 residues. The germline gives CDR1 SGHAT, CDR2 FQNNGV. V dropped 4 bases and J dropped 4; count of bases not matched to a gene: 5. CDR3 bases: TGTGCCAGCAGCTCCAGCGGGGGCCTCACCGGGGAGCTGTTTTTT. As protein: CASSSSGGLTGELFF.

The chain uses TRBV18 and TRBJ1-4, with unresolved D. The germline CDR1 and CDR2 sequences are KGHSH and LQKENI. With 6 bases removed from V and 3 bases from J, the gap between germline ends came to 14 bases. This CDR3 has 15 residues. The CDR3 DNA follows: TGTGCCAGCTCCCGCGAAGAGGCCCCTAATGAAAAACTGTTTTTT. Amino acid sequence: CASSREEAPNEKLFF.

The chain employs TRBV30 and TRBJ2-1; 13 bases are shared with TRBD2. Trimming removed 7 bases from V and 8 bases from J; junction bases left unmatched: 5. The CDR3 sequence is 13 residues long. Germline-derived CDR1 and CDR2 are GTSNPN and SVGIG (reference sequence). CDR3 residues: CASGLAGIDEQFF. CDR3 sequence (DNA): TGTGCCTCGGGACTAGCGGGAATTGATGAGCAGTTCTTC.

The chain recombines TRBV9 with TRBJ2-1; tentative D call: TRBD2 (6 bases). Per the germline V gene, CDR1 is SGDLS and CDR2 is YYNGEE. The CDR3 covers 15 residues. Deletions cut 0 bases from V and 6 bases from J, with 13 bases between. Here the CDR3 DNA reads TGTGCCAGCAGCGTAGGGGGGAGGAGTTTCAATGAGCAGTTCTTC. This gives the protein CASSVGGRSFNEQFF.

V usage is TRBV4-2 and J usage is TRBJ2-1; no definite D call. Germline-derived CDR1 and CDR2 are LGHNA and YNFKEQ. CDR3 length: 18 residues. V lost 0 bases to trimming and J lost 2 bases, with 17 bases between them. The CDR3 DNA is TGTGCCAGCAGCCAAGATGTAGGGCAAATCAATCCCTACAATGAGCAGTTCTTC. Translation: CASSQDVGQINPYNEQFF.

The chain uses TRBV27 and TRBJ2-7; D gene unclear. The CDR3 consists of 11 residues. With 11 bases removed from V and 2 bases from J, the gap between germline ends came to 10 bases. CDR1 and CDR2 from the germline V gene are MNHEY and SMNVEV (reference sequence). CDR3 in amino acids: CACGGPYEQYF. CDR3 DNA sequence: TGTGCCTGCGGCGGACCCTACGAGCAGTACTTC.

This sequence joins TRBV2 and TRBJ2-5; 13 bases align to TRBD2. The CDR3 length is 16 residues. Unmatched junction bases numbered 2, after V lost 4 bases and J lost 0 bases. Germline assignment: CDR1 SNHLY and CDR2 FYNNEI. The CDR3 region has the DNA TGTGCCAGCAGTGGACTAGCGGGAGGATACCAAGAGACCCAGTACTTC. Residues: CASSGLAGGYQETQYF. The full variable domain, its missing parts supplied by reference TRBV2 and TRBJ2-5, is EPEVTQTPSHQVTQMGQEVILRCVPISNHLYFYWYRQILGQKVEFLVSFYNNEISEKSEIFDDQFSVERPDGSNFTLKIRSTKLEDSAMYFCASSGLAGGYQETQYFGPGTRLLVL.

The V call is TRBV4-2, the J call TRBJ2-3; TRBD2 is a possible D gene (6 bases). Per the germline V gene, CDR1 is LGHNA and CDR2 is YNFKEQ. V was clipped by 2 bases and J by 5 bases, with 14 bases between them. The CDR3 is 15 amino acids. The CDR3 loop is CASSQTGEAEDTQYF. The CDR3 DNA reads TGTGCCAGCAGCCAAACGGGAGAGGCGGAAGATACGCAGTATTTT.